These 29 T cell receptor beta chains share one sample of origin, sequenced in a study of blood T cell repertoires in COVID-19. The method was immunoSEQ multiplex PCR; TCRdb's version includes in-frame clones alone and lacks a portion of them. The sample has about 140,000 clones; over 60% are singletons. Sequenced sample: peripheral blood. All receptors come from an elderly man with acute or convalescent COVID-19.

The V call is TRBV29-1, the J call TRBJ1-5; 7 nucleotides line up with TRBD1. The length of the CDR3 is 12 residues. CDR1 and CDR2 from the germline V gene are SQVTM and ANQGSEA. With V trimmed by 7 bases and J by 4 bases, 4 bases remained unmatched. The CDR3 sequence: CSAGDSNQPQHF. The CDR3 nucleotides read TGCAGCGCTGGGGACAGTAATCAGCCCCAGCATTTT.

The genes are TRBV5-4 and TRBJ1-4; D remains ambiguous. The CDR3 is 15 residues long. Between the trimmed V and J ends, which lost 4 bases and 5 bases, there was a span of 15 bases. The V gene's germline CDR1 is SGHNT and CDR2 YYREEE (reference sequence). The CDR3 is CASSLPSGPNEKLFF. The CDR3 region has the DNA TGTGCCAGCAGCCTTCCCAGCGGTCCAAATGAAAAACTGTTTTTT.

The chain couples TRBV11-2 to TRBJ2-1; 9 nucleotides line up with TRBD1. This CDR3 has 14 amino acids. With V trimmed by 4 bases and J by 7 bases, 5 bases remained unmatched. Germline CDR1 SGHAT, CDR2 FQNNGV. CDR3 region: CASSSNRGRNEQFF. In DNA, the CDR3 is TGTGCCAGCAGCTCTAACAGGGGGCGAAATGAGCAGTTCTTC.

The chain joins TRBV18 to TRBJ1-6; TRBD1 matches at 7 bases. This CDR3 is built from 15 residues. Germline assignment: CDR1 KGHSH and CDR2 LQKENI. V shed 4 bases and J 11 bases; nucleotides not matched to a gene: 11. CDR3: CASSLRQGEETPLHF. The CDR3 nucleotides read TGTGCCAGCTCACTACGACAGGGAGAAGAGACACCCCTCCACTTT.

This chain connects TRBV2 to TRBJ2-3; 10 bases are shared with TRBD1. CDR3 size: 19 residues. CDR1 is SNHLY and CDR2 is FYNNEI in the germline V gene. V dropped 1 base and J dropped 6; count of bases not matched to a gene: 16. CDR3 protein: CASSEGGQGVYRTWDTQYF. The CDR3 nucleotides are TGTGCCAGCAGTGAAGGAGGACAGGGGGTTTATAGGACGTGGGATACGCAGTATTTT.

J is TRBJ1-5 and V is TRBV4-1; the match to TRBD1 covers 9 bases. The trim removed 1 base at V and 6 bases at J, leaving 4 bases unmatched. Germline values: CDR1 MGHRA, CDR2 YSYEKL. The CDR3 loop spans 15 amino acids. This chain's CDR3 is CASSQAGQGGQPQHF. CDR3 sequence (DNA): TGCGCCAGCAGCCAAGCGGGACAGGGAGGTCAGCCCCAGCATTTT.

This clone has only a few counts. The gene calls are TRBV19 and TRBJ2-4, with 9 bases identical to TRBD1. Trimming at V came to 3 bases and at J to 9 bases, leaving 6 bases not matched to a gene. Germline CDR1 is LNHDA and CDR2 is SQIVND (reference sequence). The CDR3 consists of 14 residues. The CDR3: CASSMGQGEGIQYF. The CDR3 bases are TGTGCCAGTAGTATGGGACAGGGTGAGGGCATTCAGTACTTC.

V and J are TRBV5-6 and TRBJ2-3; 9 nucleotides agree with TRBD1. The ends lost 5 bases at V and 1 base at J; junction bases unmatched: 5. There are 15 residues in the CDR3. Germline V gene data show CDR1 as SGHDT and CDR2 as YYEEEE. The CDR3: CASRVQGAGTDTQYF. The CDR3 nucleotides read TGTGCCAGCAGGGTACAGGGGGCAGGCACAGATACGCAGTATTTT.

This clone was counted a few times. The chain joins TRBV5-8 to TRBJ1-2, with TRBD1 identical over 9 bases. V was clipped by 3 bases and J by 5 bases; unmatched bases: 8. The V gene's germline CDR1 is SGHTS and CDR2 YDEGEE. The CDR3 is 15 residues long. CDR3 nucleotide sequence: TGTGCCAGCAGCTCGGGAGGGACAGGGAAGTATGGCTACACCTTC. Its translation is CASSSGGTGKYGYTF.

The gene calls are TRBV7-3 and TRBJ2-1; the D is unclear. CDR1 is SGHTA and CDR2 is FQGTGA in the germline V gene. Trimming shortened V by 5 bases and J by 9 bases, and 14 bases separated the two germline ends. There are 13 residues in the CDR3. The CDR3 nucleotides are TGTGCCAGCAGCCTGATGAGTTTGAGTGAGCAGTTCTTC. Encoded protein: CASSLMSLSEQFF. The complete variable domain, with remaining parts taken from reference TRBV7-3 and TRBJ2-1, reads GAGVSQTPSNKVTEKGKYVELRCDPISGHTALYWYRQSLGQGPEFLIYFQGTGAADDSGLPNDRFFAVRPEGSVSTLKIQRTERGDSAVYLCASSLMSLSEQFFGPGTRLTVL.

This chain uses TRBV6-5 with TRBJ1-1; D may be TRBD1 (5 bases). Germline assignment: CDR1 MNHEY and CDR2 SVGAGI. V lost 8 bases and J 4 bases, leaving 11 bases between the germline ends. The CDR3 consists of 12 residues. In DNA, the CDR3 is TGTGCCAGCTCAGGGTTTGCCACTGAAGCTTTCTTT. Encoded protein: CASSGFATEAFF.

The chain carries TRBV28 and TRBJ2-1; 8 positions match TRBD2. The CDR3 runs 15 residues. CDR1 MDHEN and CDR2 SYDVKM come from the germline V gene. V was pared by 3 bases and J by 7 bases, with 8 bases of the junction left unmatched. CDR3: CASSFGGGIKNEQFF. The CDR3 DNA is TGTGCCAGCAGTTTCGGCGGGGGGATAAAAAATGAGCAGTTCTTC.

The DNA of the CDR3 is TGTGCCAGCAGCATCGGACAGGGGAGGACAGATACGCAGTATTTT. This sequence encodes CASSIGQGRTDTQYF. V and J are TRBV5-8 and TRBJ2-3, with 9 nucleotides matching TRBD1. J gave up 3 bases and V 4 bases, and 6 bases lay outside the gene matches. Germline assignment: CDR1 SGHTS and CDR2 YDEGEE. The CDR3 is 15 amino acids.

This clone appeared once. V and J are TRBV3-1 (or the pseudogene TRBV3-2) and TRBJ1-5; D not certain. Germline assignment: CDR1 LGHDT and CDR2 YNNKEL (reference sequence). Deletions cut 0 bases from V and 5 bases from J, with 23 bases between. CDR3 size: 19 residues. The CDR3 coding sequence is TGTGCCAGCAGCCAAGATCACGGGCGGGGAACGGGGATTGATCAGCCCCAGCATTTT. Translating gives CASSQDHGRGTGIDQPQHF.

J is TRBJ1-6 and V is TRBV2; D gene uncertain. Per germline, CDR1 SNHLY and CDR2 FYNNEI. Trimming cost V 10 bases and J 7 bases, with 20 bases left between them. The CDR3 length is 15 residues. The CDR3 region is CATSLGGGRNSPLHF. The CDR3 coding sequence is TGTGCCACTTCCCTCGGAGGAGGGAGGAATTCACCCCTCCACTTT.

V usage is TRBV15 and J usage is TRBJ2-5, with 8 bases matching TRBD2. CDR1 is LNHNV, CDR2 YYDKDF, per germline (reference sequence). The length of the CDR3 is 15 residues. V trimming: 3 bases; J trimming: 3 bases; junction bases outside the gene matches: 6. The CDR3: CATSREGAGEETQYF. Written as DNA, the CDR3 is TGTGCCACCAGCAGGGAGGGAGCGGGGGAAGAGACCCAGTACTTC.

The rearrangement links TRBV7-2 to TRBJ2-5; no clear D. Germline V gives CDR1 SGHTA, CDR2 FQGNSA. V was clipped by 4 bases and J by 5 bases, with 8 bases between them. The CDR3 spans 12 residues. The CDR3 DNA reads TGTGCCAGCAGCTCCCCTCCCGAGACCCAGTACTTC. It yields the protein CASSSPPETQYF.

The V and J genes are TRBV5-1 and TRBJ2-7, with 7 bases matching TRBD1. Germline values: CDR1 SGHRS, CDR2 YFSETQ. The ends lost 2 bases at V and 2 bases at J; junction bases unmatched: 4. There are 14 residues in the CDR3. The CDR3 coding sequence is TGCGCCAGCAGCTTAGGGGACAGCACCTACGAGCAGTACTTC. Amino acid sequence: CASSLGDSTYEQYF.

This chain connects TRBV28 to TRBJ2-1, with TRBD2 matching 8 bases. The CDR3 is 15 amino acids. Germline V gene lookup returns CDR1 MDHEN and CDR2 SYDVKM. With V trimmed by 6 bases and J by 6 bases, 10 bases remained unmatched. This CDR3 reads CASSRTGLEINEQFF. CDR3 bases: TGTGCCAGCAGCCGTACGGGACTAGAGATCAATGAGCAGTTCTTC.

The chain employs TRBV18 and TRBJ2-4; unclear D gene. The CDR3 is made up of 17 amino acids. The V gene's germline CDR1 is KGHSH and CDR2 LQKENI. The V end lost 0 bases, the J end lost 1 base, and 13 bases lay between the germline ends. The CDR3 DNA reads as TGTGCCAGCTCACCACCGGCCACCCCCGGGGCCAAAAACATTCAGTACTTC. As protein: CASSPPATPGAKNIQYF.

This clone was seen more than once but under ten times. V usage is TRBV18 and J usage is TRBJ2-5; TRBD1 agrees at 10 bases. The CDR3 consists of 18 residues. Germline CDR1 KGHSH, CDR2 LQKENI. The junction had 11 bases not matched to a gene; V was cut back by 2 bases and J by 2 bases. DNA for the CDR3: TGTGCCAGCTCACCAACCCGGGACAGGGGAGAGGGGCAAGAGACCCAGTACTTC. It is translated as CASSPTRDRGEGQETQYF.

The DNA for the CDR3 is TGTGCCAGCAGCTTCTACGCTGGGGAGCTGTTTTTT. Translation gives CASSFYAGELFF. V and J are TRBV5-5 and TRBJ2-2; D ambiguous. In germline, CDR1 is SGHKS, CDR2 YYEKEE (reference sequence). Trimming cost V 2 bases and J 8 bases, with 7 bases left between them. The CDR3 covers 12 residues.

The genes are TRBV2 and TRBJ1-5; TRBD1 agrees at 8 bases. CDR1 is SNHLY, CDR2 FYNNEI, per germline. This CDR3 contains 15 residues. The J segment lost 1 base and the V segment lost 4 bases, leaving 3 bases of the junction unmatched. This CDR3 reads CASSADRGSNQPQHF. DNA of the CDR3: TGTGCCAGCAGTGCTGACAGGGGAAGCAATCAGCCCCAGCATTTT.

This rearrangement joins TRBV6-5 to TRBJ2-7; 7 nucleotides match TRBD1. Losses at the gene ends were 6 bases for V and 6 bases for J; bases not matched to a gene: 11. This CDR3 spans 14 amino acids. Germline V gene sequence: CDR1 MNHEY, CDR2 SVGAGI. CDR3 sequence reads: CASSRQGGLFEQYF. The CDR3 region has the DNA TGTGCCAGCAGCAGACAGGGTGGTCTTTTCGAGCAGTACTTC.

The chain employs TRBV7-2 and TRBJ2-2; possible D gene TRBD2, 6 bases. The CDR3 is 12 amino acids. CDR1 and CDR2 (germline): SGHTA, FQGNSA. Trimming took 5 bases from V and 9 from J, leaving 10 bases between them. The CDR3 bases are TGTGCCAGCAGCCCTGGGACTTGGGAGCTGTTTTTT. Encoded protein: CASSPGTWELFF.

This chain joins TRBV7-2 and TRBJ2-2, with D possibly TRBD2 on 7 matching bases. V lost 1 base, J lost 6 bases, and 15 bases lay in between. CDR1 and CDR2 from the germline V gene are SGHTA and FQGNSA. The CDR3 runs to 16 residues. CDR3 coding DNA: TGTGCCAGCAGCTTAGTTTCCAGGGGAGGGGCCGGGGAGCTGTTTTTT. This translates into CASSLVSRGGAGELFF. Combining the CDR3 with reference TRBV7-2 and TRBJ2-2 gives the whole variable domain GAGVSQSPSNKVTEKGKDVELRCDPISGHTALYWYRQSLGQGLEFLIYFQGNSAPDKSGLPSDRFSAERTGGSVSTLTIQRTQQEDSAVYLCASSLVSRGGAGELFFGEGSRLTVL.

V and J are TRBV27 and TRBJ2-1, with D unclear. Trimming removed 3 bases from V and 0 bases from J, with 9 bases in between. CDR3 length equals 15 residues. CDR1 and CDR2 (germline): MNHEY, SMNVEV (reference sequence). CDR3 region: CASSFSVDSYNEQFF. In DNA form, the CDR3 reads TGTGCCAGCAGTTTCTCAGTTGACTCCTACAATGAGCAGTTCTTC.

The chain joins TRBV6-6 to TRBJ2-5, with 7 bases lining up with TRBD2. J was trimmed by 7 bases and V by 5 bases; bases with no gene match: 7. CDR1 is MNHNY, CDR2 SVGAGI, per germline (reference sequence). CDR3 length: 13 residues. The CDR3 loop is CASSTGTIGTQYF. In DNA, the CDR3 is TGTGCCAGCAGTACCGGGACTATTGGGACCCAGTACTTC.

The table lists this clone with a few counts. J is TRBJ2-7 and V is TRBV6-5; 11 bases line up with TRBD2. Germline V gene data show CDR1 as MNHEY and CDR2 as SVGAGI. V lost 8 bases, J lost 1 base, and 7 bases stayed unmatched. This CDR3 has 15 residues. The chain's CDR3 is CASVRLAGGSYEQYF. For the CDR3, the DNA is TGTGCCAGCGTCCGCCTAGCGGGGGGTTCCTACGAGCAGTACTTC.